The clone carrying this TCR beta chain showed up just a few times. With V trimmed by 7 bases and J by 5 bases, 12 bases remained unmatched. CDR3 length: 16 residues. The germline gives CDR1 SNHLY, CDR2 FYNNEI. TCR cDNA molecules were tagged individually, and each one carried a unique molecular identifier. MiXCR, applied by TCRdb to the 5' RACE reads, yields one record per CDR3 protein. The sample shows 60,000 to 65,000 distinct CDR3 sequences, 7.5% to 9% of them seen only once. The sample comes from a study of spatial heterogeneity in lung cancer. The time point here: sample taken at primary tumor resection. Whole RNA, isolated from tumor, nontumor lung or frozen PBMC, was sequenced without prior sorting. The donors were 65 to 85 patients with non-small cell lung cancer that was early-stage and untreated.

The sample here was PBMCs, taken at surgery. The chain uses TRBV2 and TRBJ2-5, with 11 nucleotides matching TRBD2. This clonotype was sampled from a female donor with early-stage non-small cell lung cancer. The CDR3 here is CASILLGLAGGETQYF. Here the CDR3 DNA reads TGTGCCAGCATTCTGCTAGGACTAGCGGGTGGCGAGACCCAGTACTTC.